These 22 T cell receptor beta chains came from one sample sequenced in a study of cytomegalovirus exposure and HLA in healthy donors. In the PCR, 60 Vbeta and 13 Jbeta primers were used. Profiled with immunoSEQ multiplex PCR; TCRdb holds only in-frame clones, not every one. The repertoire holds approximately 150,000 clones, with 80% to 85% as singletons. The sequenced sample consisted of PBMCs. These receptors came from a woman aged 25 to 45 in good health and CMV-seronegative.

The chain uses TRBV25-1 and TRBJ2-6; TRBD1 aligns across 7 bases. This CDR3 spans 16 amino acids. The V and J ends lost 6 bases and 3 bases, in that order; junction bases with no gene match: 8. Germline assignment: CDR1 MGHDK and CDR2 SYGVNS. The CDR3 coding sequence is TGTGCCAGCAGCGAGACAGGGTTATTTGGGGCCAACGTCCTGACTTTC. Translated, it gives CASSETGLFGANVLTF.

The chain recombines TRBV10-1 with TRBJ1-1; 7 nucleotides match TRBD1. The CDR3 extends over 13 amino acids. The trim removed 6 bases at V and 4 bases at J, leaving 5 bases unmatched. Germline V gene lookup returns CDR1 WNHNN and CDR2 SYGVQD (reference sequence). The CDR3 DNA follows: TGCGCCAGCAGAAGACAGGGTTCCACTGAAGCTTTCTTT. It is translated as CASRRQGSTEAFF.

This rearrangement joins TRBV7-2 to TRBJ1-5; D is possibly TRBD1 (5 bases). Trimming stripped 1 base from V and 7 bases from J, with 14 bases between. This CDR3 is built from 15 residues. The germline V gene has CDR1 SGHTA and CDR2 FQGNSA. This chain's CDR3 is CASSLGAGLSQPQHF. CDR3 nucleotides: TGTGCCAGCAGCTTAGGGGCGGGGCTAAGCCAGCCCCAGCATTTT.

The genes are TRBV27 and TRBJ2-1; 14 nucleotides align to TRBD2. The CDR3 covers 15 residues. V lost 5 bases, J lost 8 bases, and 5 bases stayed unmatched. Looked up from germline, CDR1 is MNHEY and CDR2 is SMNVEV (reference sequence). The DNA of the CDR3 is TGTGCCAGCAGTCCCGGGACTAGCGGGAGTGATGAGCAGTTCTTC. Its translation: CASSPGTSGSDEQFF.

The rearrangement uses TRBV28 and TRBJ2-1, with 9 bases lining up with TRBD2. The ends lost 5 bases at V and 2 bases at J; junction bases unmatched: 10. The germline gives CDR1 MDHEN, CDR2 SYDVKM. The CDR3 contains 17 residues. DNA of the CDR3: TGTGCCAGCAGTCAAGATACTCGACTAGCGGCCTACAATGAGCAGTTCTTC. It encodes CASSQDTRLAAYNEQFF.

The DNA of the CDR3 is TGTGCCAGCAGCGAAGGACTAGCGGGGTACAATGAGCAGTTCTTC. This translates into CASSEGLAGYNEQFF. The chain recombines TRBV9 with TRBJ2-1; 12 bases map to TRBD2. The CDR3 length is 15 residues. Per the germline V gene, CDR1 is SGDLS and CDR2 is YYNGEE. The trim removed 3 bases at V and 4 bases at J, leaving 2 bases unmatched.

The chain has TRBV10-3 and TRBJ2-3; 7 bases match TRBD1. Per the germline V gene, CDR1 is ENHRY and CDR2 is SYGVKD. The CDR3 loop spans 15 amino acids. V lost 3 bases to trimming and J lost 2 bases; unmatched junction nucleotides: 5. DNA for the CDR3: TGTGCCATCAGTGAAAAAGGGGGCACCACAGATACGCAGTATTTT. Amino acids: CAISEKGGTTDTQYF.

This chain links TRBV4-3 with TRBJ1-1; 7 positions match TRBD1. V was clipped by 0 bases and J by 7 bases; unmatched bases: 8. The CDR3 has 15 residues. Germline V gene data show CDR1 as LGHNA and CDR2 as YSLEER. CDR3 protein: CASSQDSGTVYEAFF. The CDR3 nucleotides read TGCGCCAGCAGCCAAGATTCGGGGACAGTTTATGAAGCTTTCTTT.

V is TRBV7-8 and J is TRBJ1-1; 7 bases line up with TRBD1. The CDR3 has 14 amino acids. The J segment lost 1 base and the V segment lost 5 bases, leaving 4 bases of the junction unmatched. Germline V gives CDR1 SGHVS, CDR2 FQNEAQ. DNA of the CDR3: TGTGCCAGCAGCCCCGGGACAGAGAACACTGAAGCTTTCTTT. Protein: CASSPGTENTEAFF.

This clone was counted a few times. The chain joins TRBV5-1 to TRBJ1-4; TRBD1 matches 9 bases. The CDR3 is made up of 15 amino acids. The junction had 8 bases not matched to a gene; V was cut back by 4 bases and J by 7 bases. The germline CDR1 and CDR2 sequences are SGHRS and YFSETQ. CDR3 region: CASSLQGAVGEKLFF. The CDR3 DNA sequence: TGCGCCAGCAGCCTACAGGGGGCGGTTGGTGAAAAACTGTTTTTT.

The rearrangement links TRBV6-4 to TRBJ2-5; 9 bases align to TRBD1. The CDR3 has 20 residues. The junction had 16 bases not matched to a gene; V was cut back by 2 bases and J by 0 bases. Germline CDR1 is MRHNA and CDR2 is SNTAGT. Here the CDR3 DNA reads TGTGCCAGCAGTGACGGAGTACCCGGGACAGGGACACCTCACCAAGAGACCCAGTACTTC. It encodes CASSDGVPGTGTPHQETQYF.

CDR3 bases: TGTGCCGGGGGGGCCGGGGGCACAGATACGCAGTATTTT. Its protein is CAGGAGGTDTQYF. This chain links TRBV6-1 with TRBJ2-3; perhaps TRBD2 as D (7 bases). The CDR3 extends over 13 amino acids. V was clipped by 11 bases and J by 1 base, with 13 bases between them. Per germline, CDR1 MNHNS and CDR2 SASEGT.

For the CDR3, the DNA is TGTGCCTGGAGTGTATTCCAGGGGGGCCGGGCTATCTGCGAAGCTTTCTTT. Translation gives CAWSVFQGGRAICEAFF. The gene calls are TRBV30 and TRBJ1-1; 7 bases fit TRBD1. The CDR3 is 17 residues long. Germline loops: CDR1 GTSNPN, CDR2 SVGIG (reference sequence). V lost 0 bases to trimming and J lost 8 bases; unmatched junction nucleotides: 18.

The V gene is TRBV19, the J gene TRBJ1-5; no reliable D call. This CDR3 region has 14 residues. CDR1 and CDR2 (germline): LNHDA, SQIVND (reference sequence). V was pared by 5 bases and J by 0 bases, with 8 bases between. The CDR3, as DNA: TGTGCCAGTAGTCCGAACTATAGCAATCAGCCCCAGCATTTT. Its translation is CASSPNYSNQPQHF.

The genes are TRBV27 and TRBJ2-5; weak D call: TRBD1 (5 bases). The J call may be wrong; the DNA end is better matched by TRBJ2-7. This CDR3 is 14 amino acids long. Germline-derived CDR1 and CDR2 are MNHEY and SMNVEV (reference sequence). CDR3 residues: CASSFAGRDYEQYF. Here the CDR3 DNA reads TGTGCCAGCAGTTTCGCTGGCAGGGACTACGAGCAGTACTTC.

This chain links TRBV7-9 with TRBJ2-1; TRBD1 matches 8 bases. The CDR3 runs to 18 residues. After removal of 1 base from V and 2 bases from J, the junction contained 10 bases not matched to a gene. Germline CDR1 and CDR2: SEHNR and FQNEAQ (reference sequence). In DNA, the CDR3 is TGTGCCAGCAGCTTAGGGACAGGGTTTTTAGGCCCCTACAATGAGCAGTTCTTC. Translation: CASSLGTGFLGPYNEQFF.

The chain uses TRBV30 and TRBJ1-4; D gene uncertain. Germline CDR1 reads GTSNPN; CDR2 reads SVGIG (reference sequence). V dropped 0 bases and J dropped 1 base, with 18 bases sitting between them. The CDR3 length is 18 residues. CDR3 bases: TGTGCCTGGAGTGTGGGGTTCAAACCCCGGGGAACTAATGAAAAACTGTTTTTT. Translated: CAWSVGFKPRGTNEKLFF.

The chain uses TRBV18 and TRBJ2-5, with TRBD2 as a possible D gene (5 bases). This CDR3 has 12 residues. Trimming cost V 2 bases and J 5 bases, with 6 bases left between them. Germline V gene data show CDR1 as KGHSH and CDR2 as LQKENI. The CDR3 loop is CASSPTRETQYF. The DNA for the CDR3 is TGTGCCAGCTCACCAACTAGGGAGACCCAGTACTTC.

This clone was seen only a few times. The CDR3 region is CASAYRIRGHSPLHF. CDR3 nucleotide sequence: TGTGCCAGCGCCTATAGGATCAGGGGTCATTCACCCCTCCACTTT. The chain is built from TRBV6-5 and TRBJ1-6, with a weak D call TRBD1 (6 bases). The CDR3 sequence is 15 residues long. Germline V gene data show CDR1 as MNHEY and CDR2 as SVGAGI. Trimming removed 8 bases from V and 8 bases from J, with 19 bases in between.

This clone came up once. V is TRBV27 and J is TRBJ1-2, with D unclear. This CDR3 is 14 amino acids long. V lost 5 bases and J lost 2, with 12 bases in between. CDR1 is MNHEY, CDR2 SMNVEV, per germline (reference sequence). CDR3 in DNA: TGTGCCAGCAGTCCCGCCGGGAGAAACTATGGCTACACCTTC. Its translation: CASSPAGRNYGYTF.

This chain connects TRBV7-2 to TRBJ2-7; tentative D call: TRBD1 (6 bases). Germline V gene lookup returns CDR1 SGHTA and CDR2 FQGNSA. V lost 4 bases, J lost 5 bases, and 18 bases lay in between. This CDR3 spans 15 amino acids. CDR3 nucleotides: TGTGCCAGCAGCTCTAGAGGTCGAGAGGGGGACGAGCAGTACTTC. It encodes CASSSRGREGDEQYF.

The CDR3 bases are TGTGCCAGCAGCTTACGAAGTAGGGCGCAGGGGGTTATTCAGCCCCAGCATTTT. This sequence encodes CASSLRSRAQGVIQPQHF. This chain connects TRBV7-8 to TRBJ1-5; 7 bases are a match to TRBD1. This CDR3 is 18 amino acids long. CDR1 SGHVS and CDR2 FQNEAQ come from the germline V gene. The trim removed 2 bases at V and 6 bases at J, leaving 16 bases unmatched.